The 3 T cell receptor beta chains in this list originate from one sample, sequenced in a study of T cells in Graves' hyperthyroidism and ophthalmopathy. The TCR beta CDR3 regions underwent amplification using RNA transcripts as the source. During a first-round RT-PCR of the TCR CDR3, the HTBI primer set was used. MiXCR, applied by TCRdb to the multiplex PCR reads, yields one record per CDR3 protein. Of roughly 580,000 distinct CDR3 sequences listed, around 13% are singletons. Sequenced sample: blood. The origin of the receptors is a woman in her twenties or thirties with Graves' hyperthyroidism that later progressed to Graves' ophthalmopathy.

This clonotype was recorded a few times. The chain couples TRBV19 to TRBJ1-1; possible D gene TRBD1, 5 bases. The length of the CDR3 is 15 residues. Trimming left V 1 base short and J 5 bases short, with 14 bases between. CDR1 is LNHDA and CDR2 is SQIVND in the germline V gene (reference sequence). The CDR3 is CASSIAAPGGTEAFF. The DNA for the CDR3 is TGTGCCAGTAGTATAGCCGCCCCGGGGGGGACTGAAGCTTTCTTT.

This clonotype was seen many times. The chain is built from TRBV10-3 and TRBJ1-5; D is undetermined. The germline V gene encodes CDR1 ENHRY and CDR2 SYGVKD. This CDR3 comprises 13 residues. Trimming pared 6 bases from V and 0 bases from J, leaving 6 bases between. CDR3 protein: CAISDISNQPQHF. Written as DNA, the CDR3 is TGTGCCATCAGCGATATTAGCAATCAGCCCCAGCATTTT.

This clonotype was seen many times. The gene calls are TRBV6-5 and TRBJ2-6; D is uncertain. The CDR3 runs to 17 residues. The V and J ends lost 0 bases and 2 bases respectively, with 11 bases between them. Germline CDR1 and CDR2: MNHEY and SVGAGI. CDR3: CASSYSGRGTGANVLTF. The CDR3 region has the DNA TGTGCCAGCAGTTACTCAGGCAGAGGTACTGGGGCCAACGTCCTGACTTTC.